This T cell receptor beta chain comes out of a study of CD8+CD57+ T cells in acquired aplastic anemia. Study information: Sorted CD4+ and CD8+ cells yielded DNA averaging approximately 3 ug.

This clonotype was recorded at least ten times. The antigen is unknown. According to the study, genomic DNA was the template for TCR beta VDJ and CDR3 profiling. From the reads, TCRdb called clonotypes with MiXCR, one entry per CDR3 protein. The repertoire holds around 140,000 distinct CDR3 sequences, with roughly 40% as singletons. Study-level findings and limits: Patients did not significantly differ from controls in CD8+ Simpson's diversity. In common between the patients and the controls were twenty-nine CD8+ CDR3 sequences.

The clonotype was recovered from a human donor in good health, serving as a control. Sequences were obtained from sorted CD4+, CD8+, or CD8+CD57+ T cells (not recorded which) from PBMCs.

In nucleotides, the CDR3 is TGTGCCAGCAGCTTAGTTCCCGACTATGGCTACACCTTC. Translation gives CASSLVPDYGYTF. V is TRBV7-8 and J is TRBJ1-2, with D uncertain. V was cut by 1 base and J by 3 bases, with 6 bases left in between. The CDR3 contains 13 residues. Germline-derived CDR1 and CDR2 are SGHVS and FQNEAQ.